The sequence of this TCR beta chain was determined in a study of blood T cell repertoires in COVID-19. Study details: Sites in the United States, Italy and Spain provided acute and convalescent COVID-19 samples. Sample material is recorded as cDNA or gDNA derived from T cells, B-cell-depleted T cells, or PBMCs.

Germline V gives CDR1 SNHLY, CDR2 FYNNEI. The junction had 12 bases not matched to a gene; V was cut back by 5 bases and J by 4 bases. This CDR3 spans 16 amino acids. Original methodology: Amplification of reference gene primers provided the estimated nucleated cell counts. TCRdb's table, derived via immunoSEQ multiplex PCR, lists solely in-frame clones and lacks some. V and J calls and clone size follow that table, whereas D and trimming were derived from the DNA. The sample shows about 190,000 clones, nearly 90% of them seen only once. Source material: peripheral blood. The chain employs TRBV2 and TRBJ1-2; 8 bases are shared with TRBD1. This TCR came from a man aged 50 or older with acute or convalescent COVID-19. This chain's CDR3 is CASSRIPGQDSYGYTF. CDR3 DNA sequence: TGTGCCAGCAGTAGAATACCGGGACAGGATAGCTATGGCTACACCTTC.